Presented here are 27 T cell receptor beta chains from one specimen sequenced in a study of cytomegalovirus exposure and HLA in healthy donors. Vbeta (60) and Jbeta (13) primers were used in the PCR. Sequencing was performed with immunoSEQ multiplex PCR; in TCRdb, only in-frame clones are kept and a portion is missing. Of 150,000 to 200,000 clones listed, approximately 85% were seen once; the top ten hold about 2.3%. Sample: PBMCs. The source of these receptors is a woman aged 45-65 years in good health and CMV-seronegative.

This clone was picked up a small number of times. The gene calls are TRBV7-6 and TRBJ2-3; no reliable D call. The ends were cut back, 3 bases at V and 0 bases at J, with 13 bases in the middle. The CDR3 has 16 residues. Germline lookup yields CDR1 SGHVS and CDR2 FNYEAQ. CDR3: CASSFIADVSTDTQYF. CDR3 in DNA: TGTGCCAGCAGCTTCATAGCCGACGTAAGCACAGATACGCAGTATTTT. Drawing the rest from reference TRBV7-6 and TRBJ2-3, the complete variable domain is GAGVSQSPRYKVTKRGQDVALRCDPISGHVSLYWYRQALGQGPEFLTYFNYEAQQDKSGLPNDRFSAERPEGSISTLTIQRTEQRDSAMYRCASSFIADVSTDTQYFGPGTRLTVL.

This chain connects TRBV15 to TRBJ2-1; 9 bases agree with TRBD1. Germline V gene data show CDR1 as LNHNV and CDR2 as YYDKDF (reference sequence). This CDR3 is 15 amino acids long. Trimming cost V 1 base and J 7 bases; bases outside gene matches: 5. Written as DNA, the CDR3 is TGTGCCACCAGCAGAGGAGGGACAGGGAATAATGAGCAGTTCTTC. Amino acids: CATSRGGTGNNEQFF.

V and J are TRBV6-6 and TRBJ2-1; 15 bases are shared with TRBD2. J gave up 8 bases and V 5 bases, and 4 bases lay outside the gene matches. There are 15 residues in the CDR3. Germline values: CDR1 MNHNY, CDR2 SVGAGI (reference sequence). CDR3 sequence: CASSPGTSGRYEQFF. The CDR3 bases are TGTGCCAGCAGTCCCGGGACTAGCGGGAGGTATGAGCAGTTCTTC.

Only a few counts were recorded for this clone. The chain uses TRBV2 and TRBJ1-1; 8 nucleotides align to TRBD1. The V gene's germline CDR1 is SNHLY and CDR2 FYNNEI. The CDR3 runs 11 residues. V trimming: 6 bases; J trimming: 6 bases; junction bases outside the gene matches: 0. The CDR3 bases are TGTGCCAGCAGACAGGGGGCTGAAGCTTTCTTT. It specifies CASRQGAEAFF.

This clone was seen a single time. The rearrangement joins TRBV7-6 to TRBJ2-3; 7 bases align to TRBD1. The CDR3 length is 15 residues. Germline V gene lookup returns CDR1 SGHVS and CDR2 FNYEAQ. The ends lost 1 base at V and 2 bases at J; junction bases unmatched: 3. The CDR3 loop reads CASSLDDRATDTQYF. Here the CDR3 DNA reads TGTGCCAGCAGCTTAGACGACAGGGCCACAGATACGCAGTATTTT.

V gene TRBV18 combines with J gene TRBJ2-3, with D maybe TRBD1 (5 bases). This CDR3 contains 15 residues. CDR1 and CDR2 from the germline V gene are KGHSH and LQKENI. V was trimmed by 3 bases and J by 0 bases, leaving 10 bases between them. The CDR3 here is CASSPQGGSTDTQYF. The DNA for the CDR3 is TGTGCCAGCTCACCTCAGGGTGGGAGCACAGATACGCAGTATTTT. The complete variable domain, with remaining parts taken from reference TRBV18 and TRBJ2-3, reads NAGVMQNPRHLVRRRGQEARLRCSPMKGHSHVYWYRQLPEEGLKFMVYLQKENIIDESGMPKERFSAEFPKEGPSILRIQQVVRGDSAAYFCASSPQGGSTDTQYFGPGTRLTVL.

The rearrangement links TRBV7-9 to TRBJ2-1; 7 nucleotides align to TRBD2. CDR1 is SEHNR and CDR2 is FQNEAQ in the germline V gene (reference sequence). The CDR3 totals 16 residues. J was trimmed by 4 bases and V by 3 bases; bases with no gene match: 9. As DNA, the CDR3 is TGTGCCAGCAGCTTCCCCCTAGCGGAAAAGTACAATGAGCAGTTCTTC. It codes for CASSFPLAEKYNEQFF.

In its sample, this clone was seen a few times. The J gene is TRBJ2-7, the V gene TRBV7-9; D remains ambiguous. V was pared by 1 base and J by 2 bases, with 9 bases between. CDR1 and CDR2 from the germline V gene are SEHNR and FQNEAQ (reference sequence). The CDR3 spans 14 residues. CDR3 bases: TGTGCCAGCAGCTTAGGCCAAGCTCCCTACGAGCAGTACTTC. This sequence encodes CASSLGQAPYEQYF.

The chain has TRBV28 and TRBJ1-4, with 7 positions matching TRBD1. V dropped 6 bases and J dropped 11; count of bases not matched to a gene: 12. The CDR3 sequence is 14 residues long. The germline V gene encodes CDR1 MDHEN and CDR2 SYDVKM. CDR3 sequence: CASSLSDRDIKLFF. As DNA, the CDR3 is TGTGCCAGCAGCCTGTCTGACAGGGATATCAAACTGTTTTTT.

This sequence joins TRBV19 and TRBJ2-7; D gene ambiguous. The CDR3 loop spans 14 amino acids. Germline CDR1 LNHDA, CDR2 SQIVND (reference sequence). With 3 bases removed from V and 2 bases from J, the gap between germline ends came to 11 bases. The CDR3 nucleotides are TGTGCCAGTAGTATGGGCAGCAGTGCCTACGAGCAGTACTTC. It encodes CASSMGSSAYEQYF.

The V gene is TRBV4-3, the J gene TRBJ2-1, with TRBD2 matching 9 bases. With V trimmed by 0 bases and J by 7 bases, 7 bases remained unmatched. This CDR3 spans 16 amino acids. Germline values: CDR1 LGHNA, CDR2 YSLEER. This CDR3 reads CASSQDRGRGGNEQFF. The CDR3 DNA sequence: TGCGCCAGCAGCCAAGATCGAGGGCGGGGGGGGAATGAGCAGTTCTTC.

The genes are TRBV28 and TRBJ2-5, with TRBD2 identical over 9 bases. The CDR3 is made up of 14 amino acids. The V gene's germline CDR1 is MDHEN and CDR2 SYDVKM. V trimming: 7 bases; J trimming: 11 bases; junction bases outside the gene matches: 14. Here the CDR3 DNA reads TGTGCCAGCACCCTCGAGCGGGGGGTCCAAAGTCAGTACTTC. As protein: CASTLERGVQSQYF.

With respect to this clone: Its ends do not fully match the called genes, so a read error is possible. V usage is TRBV27 and J usage is TRBJ2-7; 8 nucleotides agree with TRBD1. This CDR3 is 12 amino acids long. CDR1 is MNHEY, CDR2 SMNVEV, per germline (reference sequence). The CDR3 sequence is CASSFHRGLTLF. The CDR3 region has the DNA TGTGCCAGCAGTTTCCACAGGGGGTTAACCCTCTTC.

With respect to this clone: Germline is not matched at one junction end, which may reflect a read error. This rearrangement joins TRBV15 to TRBJ2-3; D may be TRBD1 (6 bases). Germline CDR1 is LNHNV and CDR2 is YYDKDF (reference sequence). This CDR3 spans 15 amino acids. The CDR3 DNA reads TGTGCCACCAGTAGAGACAGGTCCGGTGGAGATACGCAGTATTTT. Translated: CATSRDRSGGDTQYF.

The chain has TRBV25-1 and TRBJ1-2; 10 positions agree with TRBD1. J was trimmed by 0 bases and V by 5 bases; bases with no gene match: 6. From germline, CDR1 is MGHDK and CDR2 SYGVNS. This CDR3 comprises 16 residues. CDR3 in DNA: TGTGCCAGCAGTAACGCCGGGACAGGGGCTAACTATGGCTACACCTTC. Translated: CASSNAGTGANYGYTF.

This rearrangement joins TRBV9 to TRBJ2-2; 10 bases line up with TRBD1. The CDR3 has 16 amino acids. Looked up from germline, CDR1 is SGDLS and CDR2 is YYNGEE. V trimming: 3 bases; J trimming: 1 base; junction bases outside the gene matches: 3. The CDR3 DNA reads as TGTGCCAGCAGCGGGACAGGGGGTGGGAACACCGGGGAGCTGTTTTTT. This sequence encodes CASSGTGGGNTGELFF. Together with reference TRBV9 and TRBJ2-2, the CDR3 gives the full variable domain: DSGVTQTPKHLITATGQRVTLRCSPRSGDLSVYWYQQSLDQGLQFLIQYYNGEERAKGNILERFSAQQFPDLHSELNLSSLELGDSALYFCASSGTGGGNTGELFFGEGSRLTVL.

This clone was found a few times. The chain recombines TRBV6-5 with TRBJ1-1, with TRBD1 identical over 7 bases. CDR1 is MNHEY and CDR2 is SVGAGI in the germline V gene. CDR3 length equals 13 residues. V shed 5 bases and J 3 bases; nucleotides not matched to a gene: 3. The CDR3 protein is CASSEGAHTEAFF. CDR3 nucleotide sequence: TGTGCCAGCAGTGAGGGGGCGCACACTGAAGCTTTCTTT.

This clone appeared a single time. The junction shows a germline mismatch at one end, possibly a read error. The chain links TRBV7-9 to TRBJ2-2; D is unclear. The germline CDR1 and CDR2 sequences are SEHNR and FQNEAQ (reference sequence). This CDR3 spans 12 amino acids. This CDR3 is CSSSFEVGELFF. The CDR3 region has the DNA TGTTCCAGCAGCTTTGAGGTCGGGGAGCTGTTTTTT.

The chain carries TRBV6-6 and TRBJ1-1; D uncertain. V was cut by 6 bases and J by 8 bases, with 13 bases left in between. Germline-derived CDR1 and CDR2 are MNHNY and SVGAGI (reference sequence). The CDR3 contains 12 residues. Written as DNA, the CDR3 is TGTGCCAGCAGCCTTACAAAAATCGAAGCTTTCTTT. Translated: CASSLTKIEAFF.

V and J are TRBV27 and TRBJ2-1; D is perhaps TRBD2 (6 bases). The V end lost 8 bases, the J end lost 4 bases, and 15 bases lay between the germline ends. Germline V gene data show CDR1 as MNHEY and CDR2 as SMNVEV (reference sequence). CDR3 length equals 14 residues. The CDR3: CASAGTGLYNEQFF. CDR3 nucleotide sequence: TGTGCCAGCGCCGGGACTGGCCTTTACAATGAGCAGTTCTTC.

The genes are TRBV5-1 and TRBJ1-1; the match to TRBD1 covers 7 bases. The length of the CDR3 is 14 residues. After removal of 3 bases from V and 0 bases from J, the junction contained 2 bases not matched to a gene. Germline CDR1 SGHRS, CDR2 YFSETQ. The CDR3 DNA sequence: TGCGCCAGCAGCTCGGGACAGTTGAACACTGAAGCTTTCTTT. Its protein product is CASSSGQLNTEAFF.

In the case of this clone: At one end, the junction sequence differs from germline, possibly due to a read error. The sample has other DNA sequences that encode this CDR3 too. The chain carries TRBV28 and TRBJ2-7; D is unresolved. The CDR3 covers 11 residues. The germline V gene has CDR1 MDHEN and CDR2 SYDVKM. The CDR3 DNA reads TGCGCCAGCAGTGCACACTACGAGCAGTACTTC. Its protein is CASSAHYEQYF. Drawing the rest from reference TRBV28 and TRBJ2-7, the complete variable domain is DVKVTQSSRYLVKRTGEKVFLECVQDMDHENMFWYRQDPGLGLRLIYFSYDVKMKEKGDIPEGYSVSREKKERFSLILESASTNQTSMYLCASSAHYEQYFGPGTRLTVT.

The chain recombines TRBV6-4 with TRBJ2-7; the match to TRBD2 covers 10 bases. V lost 6 bases and J lost 3; bases outside the gene matches: 8. Germline lookup yields CDR1 MRHNA and CDR2 SNTAGT. This CDR3 is built from 15 residues. The CDR3 DNA sequence: TGTGCCAGCAGCCCCGAAGCGGGAGGGGTCTACGAGCAGTACTTC. Translated, it gives CASSPEAGGVYEQYF.

V and J are TRBV6-6 and TRBJ2-2; weak D call: TRBD2 (6 bases). Trimming took 4 bases from V and 3 from J, leaving 12 bases between them. The V gene's germline CDR1 is MNHNY and CDR2 SVGAGI (reference sequence). This CDR3 has 15 residues. This CDR3 reads CASSSQREYTGELFF. In DNA form, the CDR3 reads TGTGCCAGCAGTTCCCAACGGGAGTACACCGGGGAGCTGTTTTTT.

This clone was seen a single time. The CDR3 DNA is TGTGCCAGCAGTTCTAGCGACACCTACAATGAGCAGTTCTTC. Translating gives CASSSSDTYNEQFF. The chain is built from TRBV6-5 and TRBJ2-1; D might be TRBD2 (6 bases). Germline-derived CDR1 and CDR2 are MNHEY and SVGAGI. V lost 4 bases and J 2 bases, leaving 9 bases between the germline ends. This CDR3 has 14 residues.

The chain uses TRBV7-2 and TRBJ2-7; TRBD2 matches at 10 bases. The germline V gene has CDR1 SGHTA and CDR2 FQGNSA. The CDR3 contains 14 residues. V lost 3 bases, J lost 4 bases, and 3 bases stayed unmatched. The CDR3, as DNA: TGTGCCAGCAGCTTCCTAGCGGGAGAATACGAGCAGTACTTC. It codes for CASSFLAGEYEQYF.

The sample holds a few counts of this clone. The genes are TRBV7-2 and TRBJ2-7, with a tentative D call TRBD2 (6 bases). The CDR3 totals 14 residues. Trimming removed 4 bases from V and 12 bases from J, with 22 bases in between. The germline gives CDR1 SGHTA, CDR2 FQGNSA. The CDR3 reads CASSYSSGEARRYF. In DNA form, the CDR3 reads TGTGCCAGCAGCTACTCTTCGGGGGAGGCCAGGCGGTACTTC.